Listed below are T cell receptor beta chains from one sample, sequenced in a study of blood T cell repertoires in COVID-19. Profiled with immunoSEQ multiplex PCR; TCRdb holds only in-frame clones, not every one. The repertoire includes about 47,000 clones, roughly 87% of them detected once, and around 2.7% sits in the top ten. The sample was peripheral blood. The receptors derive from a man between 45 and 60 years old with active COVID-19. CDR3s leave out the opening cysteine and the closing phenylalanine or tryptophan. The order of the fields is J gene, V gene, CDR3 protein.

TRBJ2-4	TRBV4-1	ASSQVPAGAKNIQY
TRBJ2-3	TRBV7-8	ASSLSGRADTQY
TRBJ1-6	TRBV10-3	AISESGGGSPLH
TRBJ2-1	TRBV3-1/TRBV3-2	ASSQARTSFHEQF
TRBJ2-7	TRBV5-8	ASSFGSRDGEQY
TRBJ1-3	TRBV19	ASIGTGYGNTIY
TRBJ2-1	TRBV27	ASSLSGRVNEQF
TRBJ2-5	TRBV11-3	ASSYQRGETQY
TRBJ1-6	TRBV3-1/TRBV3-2	ASSPEGRGLYNSPLH
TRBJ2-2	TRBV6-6	ASSYVWQGQTGELF
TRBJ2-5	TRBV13	ASSLGALQETQY
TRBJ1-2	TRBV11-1	ASSSLTGPYGYT
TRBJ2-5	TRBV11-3	ASSTGIQETQY